What follows describes a single TCR beta chain. This record belongs to a study of blood T cell repertoires in COVID-19. Turning to the study itself: Specimens from acute and convalescent COVID-19 originated in the United States, Italy and Spain. PBMCs, B-cell-depleted T cells, or T cells provided the cDNA or gDNA that made up the material.

In the authors' methods: The authors estimated nucleated cell counts from reference gene primer amplification. Generated by immunoSEQ multiplex PCR, the TCRdb table keeps only in-frame clones and is missing some. The V and J calls and the clone size are those of that table, but D and trimming were determined from the DNA. The repertoire holds 75,000 to 90,000 clones, with 75% to 95% as singletons. Germline assignment: CDR1 SGHAT and CDR2 FQNNGV. The length of the CDR3 is 15 residues. The ends lost 2 bases at V and 6 bases at J; junction bases unmatched: 6. Material: peripheral blood. The receptor comes from a woman between 45 and 65 years old in a cohort sampled during active COVID-19. The chain links TRBV11-2 to TRBJ2-2; 7 positions match TRBD2. The CDR3 DNA is TGTGCCAGCAGCTTAAGAGGGAGGGCCCCCGGGGAGCTGTTTTTT. Protein sequence: CASSLRGRAPGELFF.